The T cell receptor beta chain under discussion was sequenced for a study of blood T cell repertoires in COVID-19. The wider study: T cells, B-cell-depleted T cells, or PBMCs provided the cDNA or gDNA that served as material.

The CDR3 is made up of 16 amino acids. Unmatched junction bases numbered 3, after V lost 0 bases and J lost 3 bases. Germline V gene lookup returns CDR1 SGHDN and CDR2 FVKESK. Measured with immunoSEQ multiplex PCR; TCRdb has only the in-frame clones, and not every one. The repertoire includes some 240,000 clones, approximately 83% of them detected once, and 3.3% sits in the top ten. This chain joins TRBV14 and TRBJ2-2; the match to TRBD2 covers 8 bases. The sequencing input was PBMCs or T cells enriched from blood (not recorded which). The clonotype was recovered from a woman in her thirties or forties with acute COVID-19. The CDR3 DNA is TGTGCCAGCAGCCAAGATTTACTAGCGGACACCGGGGAGCTGTTTTTT. Translated: CASSQDLLADTGELFF.